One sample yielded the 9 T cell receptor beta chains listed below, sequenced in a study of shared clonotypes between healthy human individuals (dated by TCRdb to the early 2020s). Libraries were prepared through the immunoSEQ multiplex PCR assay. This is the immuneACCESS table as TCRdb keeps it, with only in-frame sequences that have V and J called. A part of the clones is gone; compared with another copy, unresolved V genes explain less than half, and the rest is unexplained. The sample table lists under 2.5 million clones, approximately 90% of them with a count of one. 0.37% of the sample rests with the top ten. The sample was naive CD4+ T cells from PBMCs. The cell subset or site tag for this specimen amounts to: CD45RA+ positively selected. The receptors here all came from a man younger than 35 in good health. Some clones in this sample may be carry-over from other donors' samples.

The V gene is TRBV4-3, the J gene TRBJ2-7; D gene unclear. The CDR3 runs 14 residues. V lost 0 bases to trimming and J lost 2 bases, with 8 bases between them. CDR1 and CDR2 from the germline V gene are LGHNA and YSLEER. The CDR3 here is CASSQDLVTYEQYF. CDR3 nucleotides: TGCGCCAGCAGCCAAGATCTCGTAACCTACGAGCAGTACTTC.

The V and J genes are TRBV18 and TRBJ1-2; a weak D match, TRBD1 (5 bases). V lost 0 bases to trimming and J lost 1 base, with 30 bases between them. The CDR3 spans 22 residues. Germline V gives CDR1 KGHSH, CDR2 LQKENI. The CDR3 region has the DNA TGTGCCAGCTCACCACCGTCTTTTCGTCAGGGCAGAACCCCTGAGGTTAACTATGGCTACACCTTC. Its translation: CASSPPSFRQGRTPEVNYGYTF.

This CDR3 reads CASSLTGKNGYTF. The CDR3 DNA is TGCGCCAGCAGCTTGACGGGGAAGAATGGCTACACCTTC. This sequence joins TRBV5-1 and TRBJ1-2, with D hard to call. V gave up 1 base and J gave up 6 bases, with 10 bases separating them. The CDR3 has 13 amino acids. The germline CDR1 and CDR2 sequences are SGHRS and YFSETQ.

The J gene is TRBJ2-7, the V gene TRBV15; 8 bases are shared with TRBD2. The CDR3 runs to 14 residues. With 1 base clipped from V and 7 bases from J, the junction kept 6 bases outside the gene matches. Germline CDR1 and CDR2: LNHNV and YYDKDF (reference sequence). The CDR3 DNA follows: TGTGCCACCAGCAGAGGTGTAGCGGGAAGGGAGCAGTACTTC. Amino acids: CATSRGVAGREQYF.

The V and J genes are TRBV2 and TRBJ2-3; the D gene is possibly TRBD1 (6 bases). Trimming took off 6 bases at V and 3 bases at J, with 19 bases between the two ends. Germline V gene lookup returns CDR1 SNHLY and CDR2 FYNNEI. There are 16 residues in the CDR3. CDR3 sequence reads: CASSRPGTSPTDTQYF. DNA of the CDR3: TGTGCCAGCAGCCGCCCCGGGACATCACCGACAGATACGCAGTATTTT.

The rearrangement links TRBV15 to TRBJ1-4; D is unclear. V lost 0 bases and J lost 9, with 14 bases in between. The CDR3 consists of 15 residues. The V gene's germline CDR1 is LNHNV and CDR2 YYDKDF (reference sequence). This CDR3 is CATSREVREPKKLFF. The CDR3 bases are TGTGCCACCAGCAGAGAAGTGCGGGAACCTAAAAAACTGTTTTTT.

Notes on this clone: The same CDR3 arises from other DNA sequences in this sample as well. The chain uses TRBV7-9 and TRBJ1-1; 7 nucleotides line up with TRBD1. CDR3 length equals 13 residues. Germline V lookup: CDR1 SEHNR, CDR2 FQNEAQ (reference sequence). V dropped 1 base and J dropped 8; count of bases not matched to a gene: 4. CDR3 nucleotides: TGTGCCAGCAGCTTAGAAGGGGGCGGAGAAGCTTTCTTT. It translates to CASSLEGGGEAFF.

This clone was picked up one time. The CDR3 here is CASSGNTYEQYF. CDR3 nucleotides: TGTGCCAGCAGTGGAAACACCTACGAGCAGTACTTC. V gene TRBV6-1 combines with J gene TRBJ2-7; D is unresolved. The CDR3 extends over 12 amino acids. The ends were cut back, 4 bases at V and 2 bases at J, with 6 bases in the middle. The germline V gene has CDR1 MNHNS and CDR2 SASEGT.

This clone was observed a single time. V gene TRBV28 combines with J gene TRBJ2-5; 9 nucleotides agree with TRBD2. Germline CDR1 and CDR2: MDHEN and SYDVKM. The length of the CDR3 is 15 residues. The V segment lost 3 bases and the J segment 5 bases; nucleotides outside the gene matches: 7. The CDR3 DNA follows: TGTGCCAGCAGTTTTAGCGGGAGTCAGAGGGAGACCCAGTACTTC. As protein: CASSFSGSQRETQYF.